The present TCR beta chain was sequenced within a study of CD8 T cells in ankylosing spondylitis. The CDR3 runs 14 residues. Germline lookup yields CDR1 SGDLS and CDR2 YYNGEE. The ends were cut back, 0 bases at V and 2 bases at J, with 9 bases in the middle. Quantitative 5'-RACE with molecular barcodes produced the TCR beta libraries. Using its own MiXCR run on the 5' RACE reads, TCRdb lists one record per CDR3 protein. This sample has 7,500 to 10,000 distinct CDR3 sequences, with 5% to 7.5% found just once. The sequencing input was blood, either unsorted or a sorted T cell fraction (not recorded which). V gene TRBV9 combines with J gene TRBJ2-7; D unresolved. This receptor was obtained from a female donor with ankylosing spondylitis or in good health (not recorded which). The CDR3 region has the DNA TGTGCCAGCAGCGTAGGGCAGGCTACCTACGAGCAGTACTTC. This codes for CASSVGQATYEQYF.